This entry describes one T cell receptor beta chain. The data stem from a study of cytomegalovirus exposure and HLA in healthy donors. Overall study context: Counted in an early data release were approximately 80 million unique TCRs from HLA-typed donors.

The CDR3 length is 14 residues. The germline gives CDR1 MNHEY, CDR2 SMNVEV (reference sequence). V was trimmed by 6 bases and J by 4 bases, leaving 15 bases between them. Primers for the PCR totalled 60 Vbeta and 13 Jbeta. Produced via immunoSEQ multiplex PCR; TCRdb's table is partial and in-frame only. The repertoire holds some 110,000 clones, just under 80% seen once, with roughly 5% in the top ten. The source material was PBMCs. This chain joins TRBV27 and TRBJ1-1, with D maybe TRBD1 (5 bases). This clonotype originated in a male donor in good health and CMV-seronegative. DNA of the CDR3: TGTGCCAGCAGCCCCACAGGTGGCGGCACTGAAGCTTTCTTT. The encoded protein is CASSPTGGGTEAFF.